This T cell receptor (beta chain) comes out of a study of blood T cell repertoires in COVID-19. About the study: Both acute and convalescent COVID-19 samples were obtained from the United States, Italy and Spain. In each case, the material was cDNA or gDNA derived from T cells, B-cell-depleted T cells, or PBMCs.

Methods used by the authors: The authors estimated nucleated cell counts from reference gene primer amplification. Produced via immunoSEQ multiplex PCR; TCRdb's table is partial and in-frame only. Clonal size and the V and J genes are those of that table, whereas D and trimming came from the DNA. This sample has under 200,000 clones; 88% occur once, and the top ten carry under 2%. V dropped 5 bases and J dropped 5; count of bases not matched to a gene: 6. The CDR3 is 15 residues long. The germline gives CDR1 LNHDA, CDR2 SQIVND (reference sequence). The sample comprised peripheral blood. This receptor was identified in a man between 18 and 29 years old with active or convalescent COVID-19. The chain carries TRBV19 and TRBJ2-3; 11 bases are a match to TRBD2. The CDR3 here is CASSRLAGTIDTQYF. CDR3 nucleotides: TGTGCCAGTAGTCGACTAGCGGGAACCATAGATACGCAGTATTTT.